This TCR beta chain was recorded in a study of regulatory T cells in long-lasting Graves disease. Time point defined: newly diagnosed GD, antithyroid drugs for less than 3 months. RNA extracted from PBMCs served as the sequencing template. Patients were enrolled at an endocrinology department in Xi'an, China. This CDR3 region has 13 residues. Germline assignment: CDR1 LNHDA and CDR2 SQIVND (reference sequence). A remark on this clonotype: A read error may produce the germline difference seen at one junction end.

To make TCR beta libraries, researchers used iRepertoire HTBI primers and Arm-PCR of CDR3 regions. TCRdb reanalysed the multiplex PCR reads using MiXCR and keeps one entry per CDR3 protein. Of approximately 350,000 distinct CDR3 sequences detected, under 20% appear once; the ten largest clones hold just over 20%. These data also formed part of another study, on T cells in Graves' hyperthyroidism and ophthalmopathy. That study reports: Researchers found most expanded thyroid clonotypes above 0.001 in blood as well. Progression to ophthalmopathy was predicted a median of approximately seven months early.

The V call is TRBV19, the J call TRBJ1-2, with 12 bases lining up with TRBD1. This clonotype was obtained from a woman under 30 with Graves disease. Sequenced material: peripheral blood mononuclear cells (PBMCs), taken at new diagnosis, from a patient treated with antithyroid drugs. CDR3 DNA sequence: TGTGCCACCCCGGGACAGGGGGCGCAAGGCTACGCCTTC. It yields the protein CATPGQGAQGYAF. The full variable domain, with the rest looked up from reference TRBV19 and TRBJ1-2, is DGGITQSPKYLFRKEGQNVTLSCEQNLNHDAMYWYRQDPGQGLRLIYYSQIVNDFQKGDIAEGYSVSREKKESFPLTVTSAQKNPTAFYLCATPGQGAQGYAFGSGTRLTVV.